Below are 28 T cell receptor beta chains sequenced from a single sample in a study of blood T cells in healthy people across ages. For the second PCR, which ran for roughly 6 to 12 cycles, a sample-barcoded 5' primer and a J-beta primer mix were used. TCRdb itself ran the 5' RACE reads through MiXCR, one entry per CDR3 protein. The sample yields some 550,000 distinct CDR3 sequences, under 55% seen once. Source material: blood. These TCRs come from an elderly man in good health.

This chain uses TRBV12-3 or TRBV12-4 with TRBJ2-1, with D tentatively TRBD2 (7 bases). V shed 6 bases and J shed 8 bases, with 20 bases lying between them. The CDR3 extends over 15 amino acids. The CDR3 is CASSPVGGGPHEQFF. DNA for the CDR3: TGTGCCAGCAGCCCCGTAGGGGGGGGGCCCCATGAGCAGTTCTTC.

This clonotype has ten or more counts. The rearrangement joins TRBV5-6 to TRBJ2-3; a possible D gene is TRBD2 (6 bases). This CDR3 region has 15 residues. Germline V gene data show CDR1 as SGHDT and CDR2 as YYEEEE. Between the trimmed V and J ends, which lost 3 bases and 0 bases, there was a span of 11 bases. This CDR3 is CASSSMGGSTDTQYF. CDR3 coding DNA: TGTGCCAGCAGCTCGATGGGGGGTAGCACAGATACGCAGTATTTT.

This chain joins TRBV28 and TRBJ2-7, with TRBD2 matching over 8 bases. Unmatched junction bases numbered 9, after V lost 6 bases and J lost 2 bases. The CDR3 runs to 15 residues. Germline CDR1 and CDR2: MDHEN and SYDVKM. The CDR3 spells CASSLPGGLPYEQYF. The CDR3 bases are TGTGCCAGCAGCCTGCCGGGGGGGCTCCCCTACGAGCAGTACTTC.

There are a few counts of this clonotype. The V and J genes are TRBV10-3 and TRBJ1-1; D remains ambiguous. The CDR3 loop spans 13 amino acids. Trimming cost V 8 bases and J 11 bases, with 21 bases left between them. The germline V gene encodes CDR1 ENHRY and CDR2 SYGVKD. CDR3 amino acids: CAISYKFGVLAFF. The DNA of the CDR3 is TGTGCCATCTCTTACAAGTTCGGGGTACTGGCTTTCTTT.

As DNA, the CDR3 is TGTGCCAGCAACCTTGGCGGGGGCGAGAACACTGAAGCTTTCTTT. Its translation is CASNLGGGENTEAFF. The genes are TRBV27 and TRBJ1-1, with a tentative D call TRBD1 (6 bases). Germline lookup yields CDR1 MNHEY and CDR2 SMNVEV (reference sequence). The CDR3 has 15 amino acids. The ends were cut back, 7 bases at V and 1 base at J, with 16 bases in the middle.

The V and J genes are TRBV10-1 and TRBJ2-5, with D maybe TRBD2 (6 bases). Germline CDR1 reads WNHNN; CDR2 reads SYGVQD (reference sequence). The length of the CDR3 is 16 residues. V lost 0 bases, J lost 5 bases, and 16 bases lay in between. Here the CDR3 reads CASSESAGGPRETQYF. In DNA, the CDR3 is TGCGCCAGCAGTGAGTCCGCCGGGGGTCCCAGGGAGACCCAGTACTTC.

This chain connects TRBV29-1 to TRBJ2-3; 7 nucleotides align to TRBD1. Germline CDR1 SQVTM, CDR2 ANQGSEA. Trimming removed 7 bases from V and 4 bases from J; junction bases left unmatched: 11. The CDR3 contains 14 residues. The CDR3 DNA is TGCAGCGCTGATCTGACAGGGAGCGCAGATACGCAGTATTTT. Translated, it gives CSADLTGSADTQYF.

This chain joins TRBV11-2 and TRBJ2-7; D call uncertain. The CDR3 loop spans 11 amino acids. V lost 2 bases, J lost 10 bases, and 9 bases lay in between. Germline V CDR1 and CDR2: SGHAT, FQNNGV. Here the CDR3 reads CASSLRQPQYF. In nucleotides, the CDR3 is TGTGCCAGCAGCTTAAGGCAGCCCCAGTACTTC.

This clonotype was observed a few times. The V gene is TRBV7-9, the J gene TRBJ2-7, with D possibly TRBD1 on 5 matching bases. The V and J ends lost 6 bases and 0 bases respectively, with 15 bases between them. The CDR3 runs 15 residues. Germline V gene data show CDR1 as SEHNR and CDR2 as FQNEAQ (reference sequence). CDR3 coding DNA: TGTGCCAGCAGTCCTCAGGGAAGGAGCTCCTACGAGCAGTACTTC. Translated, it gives CASSPQGRSSYEQYF.

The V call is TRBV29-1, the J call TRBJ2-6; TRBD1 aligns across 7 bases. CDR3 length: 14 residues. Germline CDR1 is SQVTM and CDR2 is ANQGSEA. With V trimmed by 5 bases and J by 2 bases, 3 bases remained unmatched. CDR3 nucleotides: TGCAGCGTTCCCACAGGGGCTGGGGCCAACGTCCTGACTTTC. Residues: CSVPTGAGANVLTF.

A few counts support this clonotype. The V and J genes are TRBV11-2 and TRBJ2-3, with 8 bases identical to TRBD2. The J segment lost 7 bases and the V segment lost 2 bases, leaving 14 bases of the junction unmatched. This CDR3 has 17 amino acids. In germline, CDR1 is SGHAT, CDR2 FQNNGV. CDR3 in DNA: TGTGCCAGCAGCTTAATATCGAGCGGGGGAGGCGGGAATACGCAGTATTTT. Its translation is CASSLISSGGGGNTQYF.

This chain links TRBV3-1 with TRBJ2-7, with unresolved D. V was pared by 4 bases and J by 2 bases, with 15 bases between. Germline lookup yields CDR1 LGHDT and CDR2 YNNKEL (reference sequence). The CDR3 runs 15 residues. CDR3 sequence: CASSPSGPSTYEQYF. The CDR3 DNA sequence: TGTGCCAGCAGCCCGTCTGGACCCAGCACCTACGAGCAGTACTTC.

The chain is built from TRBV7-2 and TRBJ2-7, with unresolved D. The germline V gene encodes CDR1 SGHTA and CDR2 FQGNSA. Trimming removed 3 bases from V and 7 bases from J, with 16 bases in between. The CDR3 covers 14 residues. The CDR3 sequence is CASSFSRTRWEQYF. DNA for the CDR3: TGTGCCAGCAGCTTTTCGCGGACCCGCTGGGAGCAGTACTTC.

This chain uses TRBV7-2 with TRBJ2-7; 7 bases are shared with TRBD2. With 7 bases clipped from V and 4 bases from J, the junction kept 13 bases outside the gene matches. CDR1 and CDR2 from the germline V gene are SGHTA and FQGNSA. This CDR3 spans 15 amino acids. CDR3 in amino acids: CASTQGAGTLYEQYF. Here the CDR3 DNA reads TGTGCCAGCACCCAAGGAGCGGGAACTTTGTACGAGCAGTACTTC.

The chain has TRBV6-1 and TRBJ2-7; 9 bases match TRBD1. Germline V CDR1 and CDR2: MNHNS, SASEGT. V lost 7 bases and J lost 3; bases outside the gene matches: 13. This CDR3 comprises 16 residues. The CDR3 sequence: CASNQPGTGRSYEQYF. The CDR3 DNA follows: TGTGCCAGCAACCAACCCGGGACAGGGCGAAGCTACGAGCAGTACTTC.

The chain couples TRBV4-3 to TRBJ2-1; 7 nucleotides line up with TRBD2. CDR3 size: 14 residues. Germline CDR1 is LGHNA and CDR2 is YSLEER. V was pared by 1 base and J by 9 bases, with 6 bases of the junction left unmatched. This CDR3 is CASSQVGLVVEQFF. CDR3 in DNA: TGCGCCAGCAGCCAAGTCGGACTAGTCGTTGAGCAGTTCTTC.

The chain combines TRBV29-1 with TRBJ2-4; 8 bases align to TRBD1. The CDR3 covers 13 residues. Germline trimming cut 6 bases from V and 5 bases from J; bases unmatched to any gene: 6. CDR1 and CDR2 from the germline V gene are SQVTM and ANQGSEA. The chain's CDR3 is CSVVRGPQNIQYF. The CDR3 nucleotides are TGCAGCGTAGTCAGGGGGCCCCAAAACATTCAGTACTTC.

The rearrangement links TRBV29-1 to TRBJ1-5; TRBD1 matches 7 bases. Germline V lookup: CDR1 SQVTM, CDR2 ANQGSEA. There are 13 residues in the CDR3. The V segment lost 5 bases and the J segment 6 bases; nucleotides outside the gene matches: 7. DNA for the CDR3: TGCAGCGTTCAGACAGGGAGCGGTCAGCCCCAGCATTTT. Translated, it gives CSVQTGSGQPQHF.

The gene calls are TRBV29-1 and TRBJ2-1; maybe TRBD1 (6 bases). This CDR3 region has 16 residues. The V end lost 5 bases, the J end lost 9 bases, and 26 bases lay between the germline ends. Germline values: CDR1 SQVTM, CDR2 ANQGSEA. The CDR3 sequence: CSVYGTWTGSVSEQFF. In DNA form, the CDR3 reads TGCAGCGTTTACGGGACATGGACGGGATCGGTGAGTGAGCAGTTCTTC.

The chain's CDR3 is CASSLRAGEYNEQFF. CDR3 DNA: TGTGCCAGCAGCTTAAGAGCGGGAGAGTACAATGAGCAGTTCTTC. The chain combines TRBV7-3 with TRBJ2-1; 8 positions agree with TRBD2. The germline V gene has CDR1 SGHTA and CDR2 FQGTGA. Unmatched junction bases numbered 3, after V lost 1 base and J lost 4 bases. This CDR3 has 15 residues.

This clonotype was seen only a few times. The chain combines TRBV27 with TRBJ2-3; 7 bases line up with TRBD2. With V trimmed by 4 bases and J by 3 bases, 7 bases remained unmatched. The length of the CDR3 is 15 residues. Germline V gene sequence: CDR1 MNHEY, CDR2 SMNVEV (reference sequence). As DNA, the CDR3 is TGTGCCAGCAGTTCTGGCGGGAGAACAACAGATACGCAGTATTTT. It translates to CASSSGGRTTDTQYF.

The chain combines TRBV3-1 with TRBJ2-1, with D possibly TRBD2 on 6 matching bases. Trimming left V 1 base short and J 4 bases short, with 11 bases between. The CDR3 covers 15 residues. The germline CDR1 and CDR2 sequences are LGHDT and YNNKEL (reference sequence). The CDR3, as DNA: TGTGCCAGCAGCCAAGTAGGACTAAAATACAATGAGCAGTTCTTC. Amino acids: CASSQVGLKYNEQFF.

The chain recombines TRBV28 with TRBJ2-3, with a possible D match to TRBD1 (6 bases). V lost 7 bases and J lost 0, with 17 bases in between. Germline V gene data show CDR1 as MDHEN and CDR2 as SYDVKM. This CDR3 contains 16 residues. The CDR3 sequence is CASNDRDTPSTDTQYF. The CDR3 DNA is TGTGCCAGCAACGACCGGGACACCCCTAGCACAGATACGCAGTATTTT.

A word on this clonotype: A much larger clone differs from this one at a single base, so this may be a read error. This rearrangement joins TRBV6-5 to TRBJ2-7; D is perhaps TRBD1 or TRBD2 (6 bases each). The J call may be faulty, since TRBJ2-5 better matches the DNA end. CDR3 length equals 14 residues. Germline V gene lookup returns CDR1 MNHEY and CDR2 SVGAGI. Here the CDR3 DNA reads TGTGCCAGCTCCGGGGGCACTTCGCTTGAGACCCAGTACTTC. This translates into CASSGGTSLETQYF.

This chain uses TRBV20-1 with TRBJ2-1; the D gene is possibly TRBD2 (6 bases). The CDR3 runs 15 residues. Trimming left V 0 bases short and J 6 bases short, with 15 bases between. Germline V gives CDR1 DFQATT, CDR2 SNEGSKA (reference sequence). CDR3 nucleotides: TGCAGTGCTAGAGACGGCGGGGTGACGGGCAATGAGCAGTTCTTC. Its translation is CSARDGGVTGNEQFF.

The CDR3: CASSGLAGGPVGEQFF. The CDR3 DNA reads TGTGCCAGCAGCGGACTAGCGGGCGGGCCGGTTGGTGAGCAGTTCTTC. This rearrangement joins TRBV7-9 to TRBJ2-1; 11 bases are a match to TRBD2. V lost 5 bases and J lost 9; bases outside the gene matches: 12. Germline V CDR1 and CDR2: SEHNR, FQNEAQ (reference sequence). CDR3 length equals 16 residues.

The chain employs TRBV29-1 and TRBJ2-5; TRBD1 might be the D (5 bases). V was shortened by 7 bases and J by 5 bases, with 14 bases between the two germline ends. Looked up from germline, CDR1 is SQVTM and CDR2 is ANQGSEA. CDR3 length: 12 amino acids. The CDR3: CSGRRVGETQYF. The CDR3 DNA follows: TGCAGCGGACGCAGGGTCGGGGAGACCCAGTACTTC.

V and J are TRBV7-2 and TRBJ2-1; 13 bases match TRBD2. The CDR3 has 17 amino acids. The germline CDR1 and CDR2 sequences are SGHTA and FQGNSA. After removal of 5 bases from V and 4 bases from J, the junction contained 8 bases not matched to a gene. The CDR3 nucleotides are TGTGCCAGCAGCCCTAGGACTAGCGGGGGCCTGTACAATGAGCAGTTCTTC. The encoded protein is CASSPRTSGGLYNEQFF.